These 2 T cell receptor beta chains share one sample of origin, sequenced in a study of T cells in Graves' hyperthyroidism and ophthalmopathy. Amplification yielded TCR beta CDR3 regions, with RNA transcripts as the source. The study used the HTBI primer set for a first-round RT-PCR of the TCR CDR3. Each CDR3 protein is one row after TCRdb ran MiXCR on the multiplex PCR reads. Of approximately 320,000 distinct CDR3 sequences in the sample, around a sixth were seen once. The material sequenced was blood. Receptor source: a young man with Graves' hyperthyroidism.

This clonotype showed up many times. This chain links TRBV20-1 with TRBJ1-1; D gene unclear. Germline CDR1 is DFQATT and CDR2 is SNEGSKA (reference sequence). Trimming removed 6 bases at V and 0 bases at J, with 8 bases between. This CDR3 comprises 12 residues. CDR3 sequence reads: CSAPRMNTEAFF. The CDR3 nucleotides are TGCAGTGCCCCTAGGATGAACACTGAAGCTTTCTTT.

This clonotype was seen a few times. V gene TRBV9 combines with J gene TRBJ2-7; 7 bases line up with TRBD2. The CDR3 totals 15 residues. Germline V CDR1 and CDR2: SGDLS, YYNGEE. The trim removed 4 bases at V and 6 bases at J, leaving 13 bases unmatched. CDR3 sequence: CASSPGRAGGGEQYF. The DNA of the CDR3 is TGTGCCAGCAGCCCGGGGAGGGCCGGGGGAGGCGAGCAGTACTTC. The entire variable domain, with the rest obtained from reference TRBV9 and TRBJ2-7, is as follows: DSGVTQTPKHLITATGQRVTLRCSPRSGDLSVYWYQQSLDQGLQFLIQYYNGEERAKGNILERFSAQQFPDLHSELNLSSLELGDSALYFCASSPGRAGGGEQYFGPGTRLTVT.